This is a list of T cell receptor beta chains from one sample in a study of T cell responses to AZD1222 COVID-19 vaccine. Assay: immunoSEQ multiplex PCR; the TCRdb copy retains only in-frame clones and omits some. The table includes approximately 180,000 clones, 90% detected once. The sample in question was peripheral blood, obtained on day 0 of AZD1222 vaccination. The receptors here all came from an adult in good health. Each CDR3 is given with its conserved first and last residue. D genes are given only for firm matches. Expanded clones are given a class, and other clones once, few, many or no size at all.

clone_size	cdr3_length	v_call	d_call	j_call	cdr3_aa	cdr3_nt
NA	16	TRBV3-1/TRBV3-2	NA	TRBJ1-6	CASSLGSGATNSPLHF	TGTGCCAGCAGCCTCGGATCGGGGGCTACCAATTCACCCCTCCACTTT
few	16	TRBV15	TRBD2	TRBJ2-7	CATSDSLAGSSYEQYF	TGTGCCACCAGCGACTCCCTAGCGGGGAGCTCCTACGAGCAGTACTTC
once	15	TRBV27	NA	TRBJ1-4	CASSSMGQGNEKLFF	TGTGCCAGCAGTTCTATGGGGCAGGGAAATGAAAAACTGTTTTTT
NA	16	TRBV5-6	TRBD2	TRBJ2-3	CASSLLRGGGTDTQYF	TGTGCCAGCAGCTTGTTGCGGGGGGGAGGGACAGATACGCAGTATTTT
NA	15	TRBV2	NA	TRBJ2-7	CASSPTLTVSYEQYF	TGTGCCAGCAGTCCGACCCTGACAGTTTCCTACGAGCAGTACTTC
once	12	TRBV19	NA	TRBJ1-6	CASSKGDSPLHF	TGTGCCAGTAGTAAGGGGGATTCACCCCTCCACTTT
NA	12	TRBV6-2/TRBV6-3	NA	TRBJ1-5	CASSDRYQPQHF	TGTGCCAGCAGTGATAGGTATCAGCCCCAGCATTTT
NA	14	TRBV27	NA	TRBJ1-1	CASSPRDRNTEAFF	TGTGCCAGCAGTCCCCGAGACAGGAACACTGAAGCTTTCTTT
NA	16	TRBV7-2	TRBD2	TRBJ2-5	CASSTRLAGGRETQYF	TGTGCCAGCAGCACCAGACTAGCGGGGGGGCGGGAGACCCAGTACTTC
NA	15	TRBV3-1/TRBV3-2	NA	TRBJ2-5	CASSQVQHAWGTQYF	TGTGCCAGCAGCCAAGTACAGCATGCTTGGGGGACCCAGTACTTC
NA	15	TRBV6-5	TRBD2	TRBJ2-1	CASRVLAGGNNEQFF	TGTGCCAGCAGGGTACTAGCGGGGGGGAATAATGAGCAGTTCTTC
NA	13	TRBV27	NA	TRBJ1-3	CASGGRERNTIYF	TGTGCCTCGGGGGGCCGGGAGCGGAACACCATATATTTT
once	15	TRBV7-9	TRBD1	TRBJ1-6	CASSPDRAGNSPLHF	TGTGCCAGCAGCCCCGACAGGGCTGGAAATTCACCCCTCCACTTT
NA	15	TRBV5-5	TRBD1	TRBJ2-7	CASSLTGTGAYEQYF	TGTGCCAGCAGCTTGACCGGGACAGGGGCCTACGAGCAGTACTTC
NA	15	TRBV5-1	TRBD2	TRBJ2-3	CASSLEAGDTDTQYF	TGCGCCAGCAGCTTGGAGGCGGGGGACACAGATACGCAGTATTTT
NA	15	TRBV10-1	TRBD1	TRBJ2-3	CASIRQGAHTDTQYF	TGCGCCAGCATCCGTCAGGGGGCGCACACAGATACGCAGTATTTT